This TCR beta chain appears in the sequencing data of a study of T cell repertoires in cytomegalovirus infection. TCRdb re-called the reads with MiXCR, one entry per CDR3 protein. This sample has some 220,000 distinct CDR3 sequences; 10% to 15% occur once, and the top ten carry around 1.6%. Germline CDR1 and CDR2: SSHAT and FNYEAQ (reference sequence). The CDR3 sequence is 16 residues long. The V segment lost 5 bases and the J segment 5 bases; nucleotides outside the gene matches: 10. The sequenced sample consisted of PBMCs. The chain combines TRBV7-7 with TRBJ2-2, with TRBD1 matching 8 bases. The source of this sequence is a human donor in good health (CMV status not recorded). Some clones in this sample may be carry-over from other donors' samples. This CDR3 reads CASSRDRDRTTGELFF. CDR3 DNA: TGTGCCAGCAGCCGAGACCGGGACAGGACGACCGGGGAGCTGTTTTTT. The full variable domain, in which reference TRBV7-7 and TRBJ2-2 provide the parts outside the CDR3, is GAGVSQSPRYKVTKRGQDVTLRCDPISSHATLYWYQQALGQGPEFLTYFNYEAQPDKSGLPSDRFSAERPEGSISTLTIQRTEQRDSAMYRCASSRDRDRTTGELFFGEGSRLTVL.